The clone carrying this TCR beta chain has ten or more counts. V was trimmed by 5 bases and J by 5 bases, leaving 10 bases between them. There are 12 residues in the CDR3. Germline loops: CDR1 LGHDT, CDR2 YNNKEL (reference sequence). TCR beta VDJ and CDR3 profiles were obtained from a genomic DNA template. TCRdb fed the reads into MiXCR, producing one record per CDR3 protein. The profile covers around 210,000 distinct CDR3 sequences, with approximately 60% appearing a single time and under 60% taken by the ten largest. Flow cytometry had shown expanded CD8+CD57+ cells in the patients chosen for sequencing. None of the patients had been given any therapy when their blood was sampled. The sample is drawn from a study of CD8+CD57+ T cells in acquired aplastic anemia.

The TCR comes from a human donor with aplastic anemia. The chain carries TRBV3-1 and TRBJ2-7; D is tentatively TRBD1 or TRBD2 (5 bases each). Sequenced sample: sorted CD4+, CD8+, or CD8+CD57+ T cells (not recorded which) from PBMCs. In DNA, the CDR3 is TGTGCCAGCAGCTTACTAGGGGACGAGCAGTACTTC. Residues: CASSLLGDEQYF.